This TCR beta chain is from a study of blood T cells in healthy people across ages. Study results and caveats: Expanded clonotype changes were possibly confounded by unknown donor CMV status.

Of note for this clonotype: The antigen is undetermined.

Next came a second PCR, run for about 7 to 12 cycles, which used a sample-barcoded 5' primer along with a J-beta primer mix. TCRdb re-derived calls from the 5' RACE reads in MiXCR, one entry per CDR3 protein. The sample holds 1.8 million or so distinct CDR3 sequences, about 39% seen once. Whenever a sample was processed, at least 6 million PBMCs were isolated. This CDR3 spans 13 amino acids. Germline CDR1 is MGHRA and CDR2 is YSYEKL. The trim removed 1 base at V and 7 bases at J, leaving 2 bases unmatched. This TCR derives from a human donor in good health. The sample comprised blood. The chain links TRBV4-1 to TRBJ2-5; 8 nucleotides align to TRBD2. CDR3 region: CASSQATSGTQYF. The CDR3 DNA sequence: TGCGCCAGCAGCCAAGCAACTAGCGGGACCCAGTACTTC.